Shown below are 10 T cell receptor beta chains from a single sample sequenced in a study of shared T cell receptors in the human thymus. Here immunoSEQ multiplex PCR was the method, and the copy in TCRdb shows in-frame clones only, minus some. In the table there are approximately 660,000 clones, around nine tenths of which are singletons. This sample was also put to use in a study of human thymus T cells.

Input material: thymocytes. These receptors originate from a boy in the first two years of life with a congenital heart defect.

The V and J genes are TRBV30 and TRBJ1-5; D is unclear. Germline lookup yields CDR1 GTSNPN and CDR2 SVGIG (reference sequence). The CDR3 consists of 16 residues. Trimming took off 0 bases at V and 1 base at J, with 13 bases between the two ends. The chain's CDR3 is CAWSVRTRGSNQPQHF. For the CDR3, the DNA is TGTGCCTGGAGTGTAAGAACCCGCGGGAGCAATCAGCCCCAGCATTTT.

The CDR3, as DNA: TGTGCCAGCAGCTCGGGTCCTGGGACAGCAATTAACTATGGCTACACCTTC. This sequence encodes CASSSGPGTAINYGYTF. This chain joins TRBV11-2 and TRBJ1-2; 7 bases fit TRBD1. CDR1 is SGHAT, CDR2 FQNNGV, per germline. The length of the CDR3 is 17 residues. V lost 4 bases to trimming and J lost 1 base; unmatched junction nucleotides: 12.

The chain employs TRBV7-9 and TRBJ2-1, with D maybe TRBD2 (5 bases). V shed 11 bases and J shed 4 bases, with 12 bases lying between them. The CDR3 is 12 amino acids. The germline V gene has CDR1 SEHNR and CDR2 FQNEAQ (reference sequence). The CDR3 nucleotides read TGTGCCTCGGGTAGCGCATACAATGAGCAGTTCTTC. The encoded protein is CASGSAYNEQFF.

V usage is TRBV27 and J usage is TRBJ1-2; D may be TRBD1 (6 bases). The V and J ends lost 2 bases and 7 bases respectively, with 8 bases between them. This CDR3 has 12 residues. From germline, CDR1 is MNHEY and CDR2 SMNVEV (reference sequence). As DNA, the CDR3 is TGTGCCAGCAGTTTAAGGGGGGGTGGCTACACCTTC. Encoded protein: CASSLRGGGYTF.

This chain links TRBV9 with TRBJ2-4; 10 bases match TRBD1. CDR1 and CDR2 from the germline V gene are SGDLS and YYNGEE. The J segment lost 4 bases and the V segment lost 0 bases, leaving 7 bases of the junction unmatched. The CDR3 has 17 amino acids. In DNA, the CDR3 is TGTGCCAGCAGCGTAGGGCGGGGACAGGGGCCAAAAAACATTCAGTACTTC. Its translation: CASSVGRGQGPKNIQYF.

This clone was seen a handful of times. This rearrangement joins TRBV5-1 to TRBJ2-5; 13 nucleotides agree with TRBD2. With 0 bases clipped from V and 1 base from J, the junction kept 12 bases outside the gene matches. The CDR3 is made up of 20 amino acids. CDR1 is SGHRS and CDR2 is YFSETQ in the germline V gene. The CDR3 here is CASSLGTLLAGGLGQETQYF. DNA for the CDR3: TGCGCCAGCAGCTTGGGGACCCTACTAGCGGGAGGGCTAGGCCAAGAGACCCAGTACTTC. The full variable domain, its missing parts supplied by reference TRBV5-1 and TRBJ2-5, is KAGVTQTPRYLIKTRGQQVTLSCSPISGHRSVSWYQQTPGQGLQFLFEYFSETQRNKGNFPGRFSGRQFSNSRSEMNVSTLELGDSALYLCASSLGTLLAGGLGQETQYFGPGTRLLVL.

The V call is TRBV27, the J call TRBJ1-4; no clear D gene. Trimming shortened V by 9 bases and J by 6 bases, and 20 bases separated the two germline ends. The CDR3 totals 15 residues. CDR1 is MNHEY and CDR2 is SMNVEV in the germline V gene (reference sequence). The DNA for the CDR3 is TGTGCCAGTTCGGACGGCAAACTGCGGGATGAAAAACTGTTTTTT. Translation gives CASSDGKLRDEKLFF.

This rearrangement joins TRBV27 to TRBJ1-2; no definite D call. The CDR3 is 13 amino acids. V lost 3 bases and J 4 bases, leaving 9 bases between the germline ends. Germline V gives CDR1 MNHEY, CDR2 SMNVEV (reference sequence). The CDR3 DNA reads TGTGCCAGCAGTTTGGAGCGCGGCTATGGCTACACCTTC. Encoded protein: CASSLERGYGYTF.

This clone appeared once. The chain carries TRBV5-6 and TRBJ1-1, with D hard to call. Trimming removed 0 bases from V and 5 bases from J, with 26 bases in between. Per germline, CDR1 SGHDT and CDR2 YYEEEE. The CDR3 runs 19 residues. CDR3 sequence (DNA): TGTGCCAGCAGCTTGGGAGTAGGCCAGTCCGAGAGTGGGGAGACTGAAGCTTTCTTT. Translation: CASSLGVGQSESGETEAFF.

This chain uses TRBV14 with TRBJ2-1; 13 bases are shared with TRBD2. V was pared by 0 bases and J by 4 bases, with 9 bases of the junction left unmatched. In germline, CDR1 is SGHDN, CDR2 FVKESK. This CDR3 is built from 19 residues. This CDR3 is CASSQEVGTSGTNYNEQFF. The CDR3 DNA is TGTGCCAGCAGCCAAGAGGTGGGGACTAGCGGGACCAATTACAATGAGCAGTTCTTC.